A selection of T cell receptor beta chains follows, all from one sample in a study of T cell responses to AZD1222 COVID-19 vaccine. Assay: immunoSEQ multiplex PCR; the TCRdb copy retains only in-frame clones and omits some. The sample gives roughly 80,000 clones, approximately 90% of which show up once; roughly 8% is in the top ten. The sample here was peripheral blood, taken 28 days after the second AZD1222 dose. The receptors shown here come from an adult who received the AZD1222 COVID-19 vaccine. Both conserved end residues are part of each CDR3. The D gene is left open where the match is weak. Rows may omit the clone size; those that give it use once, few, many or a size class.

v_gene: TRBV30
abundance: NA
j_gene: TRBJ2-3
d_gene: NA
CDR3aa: CAWTRRGGDTQYF
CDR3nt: TGTGCCTGGACCCGGAGAGGGGGAGATACGCAGTATTTT

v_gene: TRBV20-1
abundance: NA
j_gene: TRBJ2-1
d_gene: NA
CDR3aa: CSVFNNEQFF
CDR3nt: TGCAGTGTCTTCAACAATGAGCAGTTCTTC

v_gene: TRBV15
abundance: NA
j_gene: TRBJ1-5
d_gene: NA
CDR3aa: CATRGQDNQPQHF
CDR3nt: TGTGCCACCCGAGGACAAGACAATCAGCCCCAGCATTTT

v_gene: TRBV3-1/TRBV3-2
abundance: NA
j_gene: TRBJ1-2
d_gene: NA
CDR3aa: CASSRGGGNYGYTF
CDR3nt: TGTGCCAGCAGCCGCGGGGGCGGGAACTATGGCTACACCTTC

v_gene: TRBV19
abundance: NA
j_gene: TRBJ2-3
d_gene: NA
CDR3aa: CASSIRGSTDTQYF
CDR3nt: TGTGCCAGTAGTATACGGGGCTCCACAGATACGCAGTATTTT

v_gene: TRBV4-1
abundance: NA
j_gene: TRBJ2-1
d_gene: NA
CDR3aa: CASSQDPYNEQFF
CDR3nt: TGCGCCAGCAGCCAAGATCCTTACAATGAGCAGTTCTTC

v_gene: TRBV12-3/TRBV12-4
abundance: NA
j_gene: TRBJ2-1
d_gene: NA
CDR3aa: CASGFQGYNEQFF
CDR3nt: TGTGCCAGCGGGTTCCAGGGCTACAATGAGCAGTTCTTC

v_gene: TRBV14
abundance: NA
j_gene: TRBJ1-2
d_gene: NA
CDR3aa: CASSAGLIDGYTF
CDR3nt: TGTGCCAGCAGCGCCGGACTGATCGATGGCTACACCTTC

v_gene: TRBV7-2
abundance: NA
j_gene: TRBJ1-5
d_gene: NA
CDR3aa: CASSLDVSNQPQHF
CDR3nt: TGTGCCAGCAGCCTGGATGTTTCCAATCAGCCCCAGCATTTT

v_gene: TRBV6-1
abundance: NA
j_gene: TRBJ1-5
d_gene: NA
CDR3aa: CASSEWGNQPQHF
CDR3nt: TGTGCCAGCAGTGAGTGGGGAAATCAGCCCCAGCATTTT

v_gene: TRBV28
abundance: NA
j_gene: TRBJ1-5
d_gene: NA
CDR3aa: CASSFHSNNQPQHF
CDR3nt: TGTGCCAGCAGTTTTCACAGTAACAATCAGCCCCAGCATTTT

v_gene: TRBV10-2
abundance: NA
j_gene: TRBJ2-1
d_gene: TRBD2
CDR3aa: CASNPSGRSNEQFF
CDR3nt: TGCGCCAGCAACCCTAGCGGGAGATCTAATGAGCAGTTCTTC

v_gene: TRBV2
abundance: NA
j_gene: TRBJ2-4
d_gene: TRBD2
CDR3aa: CASGPSGSIQYF
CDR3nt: TGTGCCAGCGGACCTAGCGGTAGCATTCAGTACTTC

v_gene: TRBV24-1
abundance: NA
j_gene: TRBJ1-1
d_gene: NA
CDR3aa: CATSEAGQGTEAFF
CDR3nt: TGTGCCACCAGTGAGGCGGGACAAGGAACTGAAGCTTTCTTT

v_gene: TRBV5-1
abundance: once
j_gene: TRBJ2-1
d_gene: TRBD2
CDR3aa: CASSPLLAGGHHEQFF
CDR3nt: TGCGCCAGCAGCCCTTTACTAGCGGGAGGGCACCATGAGCAGTTCTTC

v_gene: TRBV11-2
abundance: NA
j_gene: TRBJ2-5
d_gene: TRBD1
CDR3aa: CASSPETGVGETQYF
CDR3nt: TGTGCCAGCAGCCCCGAAACAGGGGTCGGAGAGACCCAGTACTTC

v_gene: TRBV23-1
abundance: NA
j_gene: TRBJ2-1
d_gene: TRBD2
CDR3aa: CASSHSRTSGFHEQFF
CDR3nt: TGCGCCAGCAGTCATTCCAGGACTAGCGGGTTTCATGAGCAGTTCTTC

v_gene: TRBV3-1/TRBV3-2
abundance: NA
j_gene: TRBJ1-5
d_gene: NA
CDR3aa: CASSLLGQPQHF
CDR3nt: TGTGCCAGCAGCCTCCTGGGTCAGCCCCAGCATTTT

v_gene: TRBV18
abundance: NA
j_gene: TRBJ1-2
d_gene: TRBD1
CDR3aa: CASSYTTGDGYTF
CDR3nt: TGTGCCAGCTCCTACACCACAGGGGATGGCTACACCTTC

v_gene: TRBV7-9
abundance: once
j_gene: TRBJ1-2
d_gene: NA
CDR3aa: CASSLADLEYGYTF
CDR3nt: TGTGCCAGCAGCTTAGCCGATTTAGAGTATGGCTACACCTTC

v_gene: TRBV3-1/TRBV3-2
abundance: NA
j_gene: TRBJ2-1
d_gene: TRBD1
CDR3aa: CASSQQGALENEQFF
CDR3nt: TGTGCCAGCAGCCAACAGGGGGCTCTTGAAAATGAGCAGTTCTTC

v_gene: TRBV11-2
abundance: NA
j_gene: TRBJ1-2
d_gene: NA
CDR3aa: CASSPSGGANYGYTF
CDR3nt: TGTGCCAGCAGCCCCTCGGGCGGAGCTAACTATGGCTACACCTTC

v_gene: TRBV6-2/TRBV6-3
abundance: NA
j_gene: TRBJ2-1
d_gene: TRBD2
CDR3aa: CASSPQGTSVSSYNEQFF
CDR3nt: TGTGCCAGCAGCCCACAAGGGACTAGCGTTTCCTCCTACAATGAGCAGTTCTTC

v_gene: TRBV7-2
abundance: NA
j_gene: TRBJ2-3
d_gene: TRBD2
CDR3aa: CASTLSGRGTDTQYF
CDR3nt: TGTGCCAGCACCCTTAGCGGGAGGGGTACAGATACGCAGTATTTT

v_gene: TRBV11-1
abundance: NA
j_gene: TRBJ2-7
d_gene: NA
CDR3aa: CASSGTGTYEQYF
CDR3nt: TGTGCCAGCAGCGGAACCGGGACTTACGAGCAGTACTTC

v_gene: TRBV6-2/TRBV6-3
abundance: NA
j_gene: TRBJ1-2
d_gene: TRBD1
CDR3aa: CASSTGTGDGYTF
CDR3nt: TGTGCCAGCAGTACCGGGACAGGGGATGGCTACACCTTC

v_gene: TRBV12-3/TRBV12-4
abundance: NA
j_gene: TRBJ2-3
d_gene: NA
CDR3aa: CASRKSVVDTQYF
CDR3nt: TGTGCCAGCAGGAAGAGTGTGGTCGATACGCAGTATTTT

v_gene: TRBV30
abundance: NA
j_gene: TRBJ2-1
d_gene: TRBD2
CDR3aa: CAWVTAGGYNEQFF
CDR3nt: TGTGCCTGGGTTACAGCGGGAGGGTACAATGAGCAGTTCTTC

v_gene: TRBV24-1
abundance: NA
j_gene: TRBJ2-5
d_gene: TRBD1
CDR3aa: CATSDMTGGETQYF
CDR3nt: TGTGCCACCAGTGATATGACAGGGGGCGAGACCCAGTACTTC

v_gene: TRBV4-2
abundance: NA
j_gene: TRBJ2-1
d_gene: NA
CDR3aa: CASSQGWTGGNEQFF
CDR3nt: TGTGCCAGCAGCCAAGGGTGGACTGGGGGCAATGAGCAGTTCTTC

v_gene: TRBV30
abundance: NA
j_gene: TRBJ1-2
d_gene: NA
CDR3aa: CAWSHASQGSRGYTF
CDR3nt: TGTGCCTGGAGCCACGCCTCACAGGGTTCGAGGGGCTACACCTTC

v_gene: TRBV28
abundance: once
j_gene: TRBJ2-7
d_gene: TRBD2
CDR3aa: CASSETGGRRYEQYF
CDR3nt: TGTGCCAGCAGTGAAACGGGGGGTAGGCGGTACGAGCAGTACTTC

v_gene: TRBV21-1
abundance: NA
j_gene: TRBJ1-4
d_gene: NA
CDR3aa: CASCQTLANEKLFF
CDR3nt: TGTGCCAGCTGTCAGACGTTGGCTAATGAAAAACTGTTTTTT

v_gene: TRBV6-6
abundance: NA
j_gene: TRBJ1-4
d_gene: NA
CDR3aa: CASSPANMAEKLFF
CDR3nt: TGTGCCAGCAGCCCGGCCAACATGGCTGAAAAACTGTTTTTT

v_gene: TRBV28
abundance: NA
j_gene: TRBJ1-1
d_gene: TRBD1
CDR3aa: CASSSIRGLNTEAFF
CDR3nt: TGTGCCAGCAGTTCCATCAGGGGGTTGAACACTGAAGCTTTCTTT

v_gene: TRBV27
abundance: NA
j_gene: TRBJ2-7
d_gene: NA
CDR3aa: CASSLSFGQYEQYF
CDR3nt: TGTGCCAGCAGTTTGTCCTTCGGACAGTACGAGCAGTACTTC

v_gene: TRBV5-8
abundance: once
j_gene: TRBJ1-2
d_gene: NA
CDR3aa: CASSQGTNANYGYTF
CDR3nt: TGTGCCAGCAGCCAAGGGACAAACGCTAACTATGGCTACACCTTC

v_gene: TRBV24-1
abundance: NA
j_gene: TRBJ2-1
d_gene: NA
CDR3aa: CATSDFRSVLGNEQFF
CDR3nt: TGTGCCACCAGTGATTTCAGGAGCGTGTTGGGGAATGAGCAGTTCTTC

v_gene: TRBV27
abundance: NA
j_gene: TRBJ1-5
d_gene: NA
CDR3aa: CASGRQSNQPQHF
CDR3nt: TGTGCCAGCGGAAGACAGAGCAATCAGCCCCAGCATTTT

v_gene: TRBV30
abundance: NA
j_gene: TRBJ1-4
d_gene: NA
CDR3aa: CAWSTNEKLFF
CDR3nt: TGTGCCTGGAGCACTAATGAAAAACTGTTTTTT

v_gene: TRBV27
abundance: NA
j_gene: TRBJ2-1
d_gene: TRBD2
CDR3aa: CASSPWTSGSSNEQFF
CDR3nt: TGTGCCAGCAGTCCCTGGACTAGCGGGAGCTCCAATGAGCAGTTCTTC

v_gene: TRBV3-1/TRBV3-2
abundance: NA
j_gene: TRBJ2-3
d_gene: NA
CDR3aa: CASSLRDTTDTQYF
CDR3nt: TGTGCCAGCAGCTTACGGGACACCACAGATACGCAGTATTTT

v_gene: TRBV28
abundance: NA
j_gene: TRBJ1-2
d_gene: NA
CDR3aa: CASSIPSYGYTF
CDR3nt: TGTGCCAGCAGTATTCCTAGTTATGGCTACACCTTC

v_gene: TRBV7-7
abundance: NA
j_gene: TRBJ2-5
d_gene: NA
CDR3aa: CASSSQPQETQYF
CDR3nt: TGTGCCAGCAGCTCTCAACCACAAGAGACCCAGTACTTC

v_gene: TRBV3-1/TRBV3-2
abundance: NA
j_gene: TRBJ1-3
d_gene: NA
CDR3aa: CASSQGFGTSGNTIYF
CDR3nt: TGTGCCAGCAGCCAAGGGTTCGGTACCTCTGGAAACACCATATATTTT